Described below is a single T cell receptor (beta chain) sequence and its context. Its cognate antigen is unknown. These data come from a study of cytomegalovirus exposure and HLA in healthy donors. Study-wide background: The 120 validation repertoires used the same platform as the roughly 670 first-cohort repertoires (as reported by a later analysis).

The germline V gene has CDR1 MNHEY and CDR2 SVGAGI. The CDR3 totals 16 residues. V dropped 2 bases and J dropped 0 bases, with 8 bases sitting between them. Generated by immunoSEQ multiplex PCR, the TCRdb table keeps only in-frame clones and is missing some. The repertoire holds around 56,000 clones, with around 93% as singletons. Study-level results: Researchers catalogued some 160 TCR beta chains as cytomegalovirus-associated.

The origin of this receptor is a woman younger than 30 in good health and CMV-seropositive. The rearrangement joins TRBV6-5 to TRBJ2-6, with unresolved D. Source material: PBMCs. CDR3 sequence (DNA): TGTGCCAGCAGTTACGCCGGTTCCTCTGGGGCCAACGTCCTGACTTTC. Protein: CASSYAGSSGANVLTF.